The source of this T cell receptor (beta chain) is a study of OX40 agonist ivuxolimab in advanced cancers. Regarding the research as a whole: Ivuxolimab was a fully human IgG2 agonistic monoclonal antibody targeting the costimulatory receptor OX40 (CD134). The dose-escalation cohort was about 86% male with a mean age of approximately 60 years, ranging from roughly 23 to 79. The paper describes the monotherapy dose-escalation part (N ≈ 52 patients) of the phase I trial of ivuxolimab. Peripheral TCRbeta sequencing aimed to test whether ivuxolimab altered TCR sequence diversity and caused clonal T-cell expansion. Of the 50 to 55 dose-escalation patients, hepatocellular carcinoma was present in about 20, melanoma in approximately 15, renal cell carcinoma in 9 and head and neck cancer in 9. Prior anti-PD-1, anti-PD-L1 or anti-CTLA-4 therapy was permitted, and about two fifths of dose-escalation patients had received checkpoint inhibitors. Intravenous ivuxolimab was administered to patients every 2 weeks at six dose levels: 0.01, 0.1, 0.3, 1.5, 3 and 10 mg/kg. Partial responses occurred in three dose-escalation patients, of whom one had hepatocellular carcinoma and two had cutaneous melanoma.

What the work shows at the level of the full study, not this receptor alone: Low levels of normalized T-cell clonal expansion were also shown by some nonresponding patients. At doses of 0.1 to 3.0 mg/kg, clonal expansion of both CD4+ and CD8+ T cells in blood was seen between baseline and week 6. Which antigens the clonally expanded peripheral T cells were specific for was not determined. Partial responders in the 0.1-3.0 mg/kg groups had among the lowest normalized peripheral clonal expansion, especially among CD8+ T cells. After ivuxolimab, expanded clones were on average more numerous among CD8+ T cells than among CD4+ T cells.

For sequencing of the TCRbeta CDR3 region, genomic DNA was extracted from the sorted cells. TCRbeta CDR3 regions were sequenced using the immunoSEQ Assay. In its TCRdb copy, this immuneACCESS table keeps in-frame sequences only and misses some clones. Where compared with another copy, unresolved V genes explain less than half of these, and the others have no known cause. The sample table contains about 33,000 clones; only one count was recorded for 84% of them. Roughly an eighth of the sample is in the top ten clones. Concerning this clone: Its binding antigen is unknown. Within one base of it there is no much larger clone, and no base qualities were kept.

Patients with a history of autoimmune disease or receiving systemic immunosuppression were excluded from the trial. Peripheral blood for TCR sequencing was collected from all dose cohorts at baseline, on cycle 4 day 1, and on cycle 7 day 1. The samples were taken from a phase I, first-in-human, multicenter, open-label dose-escalation trial of ivuxolimab. Adults with locally advanced or metastatic melanoma, renal cell carcinoma, hepatocellular carcinoma or head and neck squamous cell carcinoma were enrolled in the trial. Before TCR sequencing, CD4+ and CD8+ T cells were separately sorted from peripheral blood. This TCR derives from an adult with an advanced solid tumor such as melanoma, head and neck, liver or kidney cancer. Sequenced material: CD4+ or CD8+ T cells sorted from blood, taken in a trial of the OX40 agonist ivuxolimab.

The CDR3 amino acid sequence is: CSAWGLYGYTF. The base sequence is TGCAGTGCTTGGGGCCTGTATGGCTACACCTTC. The rearrangement joined TRBV20-1 to TRBJ1-2; the D gene is perhaps TRBD1, on 5 matching bases. Reading the germline V gene (reference sequence) gives CDR1 DFQATT and CDR2 SNEGSKA. The germline ends are 9 bases apart after V is trimmed by 5 bases and J by 5 bases. The cysteine opens and the phenylalanine closes a CDR3 of 11 amino acids. The DNA shown is the 33-base CDR3, in frame from base 1.